The clone carrying this T cell receptor (beta chain) has more than one count but fewer than ten. The germline V gene encodes CDR1 MDHEN and CDR2 SYDVKM. This CDR3 region has 16 residues. V dropped 0 bases and J dropped 4; count of bases not matched to a gene: 0. Regarding time point: pre-sensitization, week 0. Treatment specified: therapeutic diphenylcyclopropenone sensitization with weekly scalp DPC. These data originate in a study of human T cells and chemical hapten exposure. In the study overall: 2% DPC applied to an approximately 2 cm by approximately 2 cm arm area sensitized donors. Throughout the approximately 24-week study, diphenylcyclopropenone was applied weekly to the patients' scalps.

The library tagged each cDNA molecule with unique molecular identifiers. Original processing methods: Sample-level TCR yields exhibited a median of approximately 88,000, with a range of about 23,224 to 690,600. TCRdb reprocessed the RACE reads via MiXCR and lists one record per CDR3 protein. The V and J calls reflect TCRdb's pipeline rather than the authors' work. The sample contains over 300,000 distinct CDR3 sequences, approximately 5% of which appear only once. Sample: whole blood, taken in connection with sensitization to the hapten diphenylcyclopropenone (DPC). V usage is TRBV28 and J usage is TRBJ2-3; 14 bases match TRBD2. The sequence derives from a woman aged 45-65 years with alopecia areata. Some clones in this sample may be carry-over from other donors' samples. The CDR3 region has the DNA TGTGCCAGCAGTTTATGGACTAGCGGGAGGGCAGATACGCAGTATTTT. This codes for CASSLWTSGRADTQYF. The entire variable domain, with the rest obtained from reference TRBV28 and TRBJ2-3, is as follows: DVKVTQSSRYLVKRTGEKVFLECVQDMDHENMFWYRQDPGLGLRLIYFSYDVKMKEKGDIPEGYSVSREKKERFSLILESASTNQTSMYLCASSLWTSGRADTQYFGPGTRLTVL.